This passage covers 12 T cell receptor beta chains from one sample sequenced in a study of shared T cell receptors in the human thymus. Sequencing was performed with immunoSEQ multiplex PCR; in TCRdb, only in-frame clones are kept and a portion is missing. The table records some 700,000 clones, approximately 83% of them present only once. These same records also appear under a second study, on human thymus T cells.

Material: thymocytes. Receptors originate from a girl under three years old with a congenital heart defect.

The chain combines TRBV4-2 with TRBJ2-1; unclear D gene. Trimming cost V 0 bases and J 0 bases, with 6 bases left between them. The CDR3 sequence is 15 residues long. The V gene's germline CDR1 is LGHNA and CDR2 YNFKEQ. CDR3 in amino acids: CASSQDSDSYNEQFF. Written as DNA, the CDR3 is TGTGCCAGCAGCCAAGATAGTGACTCCTACAATGAGCAGTTCTTC.

The CDR3 region is CASSLERRTSIYNEQFF. The CDR3 nucleotides read TGTGCCAGCAGCTTAGAGAGAAGGACTAGCATTTACAATGAGCAGTTCTTC. J is TRBJ2-1 and V is TRBV7-9; 8 nucleotides align to TRBD2. CDR1 and CDR2 (germline): SEHNR, FQNEAQ (reference sequence). V lost 1 base, J lost 4 bases, and 9 bases stayed unmatched. The CDR3 has 17 residues.

The sample holds a few counts of this clone. The chain is built from TRBV27 and TRBJ2-7, with 7 bases aligning to TRBD1. This CDR3 comprises 15 residues. Germline assignment: CDR1 MNHEY and CDR2 SMNVEV (reference sequence). After removal of 2 bases from V and 5 bases from J, the junction contained 9 bases not matched to a gene. This CDR3 is CASSLKPTGRDEQYF. CDR3 nucleotide sequence: TGTGCCAGCAGTTTAAAACCGACAGGGAGAGACGAGCAGTACTTC.

This rearrangement joins TRBV2 to TRBJ2-7, with a weak D call TRBD2 (7 bases). Per germline, CDR1 SNHLY and CDR2 FYNNEI. V lost 6 bases and J 0 bases, leaving 21 bases between the germline ends. The CDR3 is made up of 17 amino acids. The CDR3 sequence is CASSTRDTSDFSYEQYF. In nucleotides, the CDR3 is TGTGCCAGCAGCACTAGGGACACTAGCGATTTCTCCTACGAGCAGTACTTC. Together with reference TRBV2 and TRBJ2-7, the CDR3 gives the full variable domain: EPEVTQTPSHQVTQMGQEVILRCVPISNHLYFYWYRQILGQKVEFLVSFYNNEISEKSEIFDDQFSVERPDGSNFTLKIRSTKLEDSAMYFCASSTRDTSDFSYEQYFGPGTRLTVT.

The J gene is TRBJ1-1, the V gene TRBV12-5; no reliable D call. CDR3 size: 13 residues. Per the germline V gene, CDR1 is LGHNT and CDR2 is FRNRAP. Trimming left V 3 bases short and J 8 bases short, with 13 bases between. DNA for the CDR3: TGTGCTAGTGGTTTCTGGTGGAGAAGAGAAGCTTTCTTT. Its protein is CASGFWWRREAFF.

The rearrangement links TRBV5-1 to TRBJ1-1, with TRBD1 matching 7 bases. V gave up 4 bases and J gave up 1 base; unmatched junction bases: 7. Germline V CDR1 and CDR2: SGHRS, YFSETQ. This CDR3 has 15 amino acids. This chain's CDR3 is CASSGQGDPNTEAFF. In nucleotides, the CDR3 is TGCGCCAGCAGCGGGCAGGGGGACCCGAACACTGAAGCTTTCTTT.

As DNA, the CDR3 is TGTGCCAGCAGTCCGACTAGCGGGGGCATAGTTACGCAGTATTTT. Translated, it gives CASSPTSGGIVTQYF. The gene calls are TRBV6-1 and TRBJ2-3; 12 bases line up with TRBD2. Germline trimming cut 5 bases from V and 8 bases from J; bases unmatched to any gene: 8. Per germline, CDR1 MNHNS and CDR2 SASEGT. The length of the CDR3 is 15 residues.

In nucleotides, the CDR3 is TGCGCCAGCAGCTTGGATCCGGACAGGGCTTTCAACGGGAACACTGAAGCTTTCTTT. Encoded protein: CASSLDPDRAFNGNTEAFF. J is TRBJ1-1 and V is TRBV5-1; 8 bases are shared with TRBD1. The CDR3 covers 19 residues. With V trimmed by 0 bases and J by 1 base, 14 bases remained unmatched. Germline V lookup: CDR1 SGHRS, CDR2 YFSETQ.

CDR3 residues: CASSLDPVGFHPGEYNYGYTF. The CDR3 DNA is TGTGCCAGCAGCTTAGACCCGGTCGGGTTCCATCCAGGGGAGTATAACTATGGCTACACCTTC. V and J are TRBV7-8 and TRBJ1-2; TRBD1 is a possible D gene (6 bases). Germline CDR1 SGHVS, CDR2 FQNEAQ. This CDR3 has 21 amino acids. V lost 1 base to trimming and J lost 1 base, with 28 bases between them.

The chain couples TRBV2 to TRBJ1-5; 7 bases line up with TRBD1. Looked up from germline, CDR1 is SNHLY and CDR2 is FYNNEI. V lost 6 bases to trimming and J lost 4 bases; unmatched junction nucleotides: 6. The CDR3 covers 14 residues. Here the CDR3 reads CASRRPTGNQPQHF. The CDR3 bases are TGTGCCAGCAGAAGACCGACAGGGAATCAGCCCCAGCATTTT.

The chain couples TRBV21-1 to TRBJ2-4; the table's D gene call, TRBD1, was not cross checked with the DNA. TRBV21-1 corresponds to a pseudogene. The CDR3 consists of 17 residues. DNA of the CDR3: TGTGCCAGCAGCAAGGTGTCTGGCAGGGCCAAGAAAAACATTCAGTACTTC. It yields the protein CASSKVSGRAKKNIQYF.

The V call is TRBV4-3, the J call TRBJ2-2; 10 bases are a match to TRBD2. The ends lost 3 bases at V and 3 bases at J; junction bases unmatched: 10. The CDR3 is 18 amino acids. The germline CDR1 and CDR2 sequences are LGHNA and YSLEER. For the CDR3, the DNA is TGCGCCAGCAGCCACCGTGCTCCTAGCGGGGGTTACACCGGGGAGCTGTTTTTT. Its translation is CASSHRAPSGGYTGELFF.